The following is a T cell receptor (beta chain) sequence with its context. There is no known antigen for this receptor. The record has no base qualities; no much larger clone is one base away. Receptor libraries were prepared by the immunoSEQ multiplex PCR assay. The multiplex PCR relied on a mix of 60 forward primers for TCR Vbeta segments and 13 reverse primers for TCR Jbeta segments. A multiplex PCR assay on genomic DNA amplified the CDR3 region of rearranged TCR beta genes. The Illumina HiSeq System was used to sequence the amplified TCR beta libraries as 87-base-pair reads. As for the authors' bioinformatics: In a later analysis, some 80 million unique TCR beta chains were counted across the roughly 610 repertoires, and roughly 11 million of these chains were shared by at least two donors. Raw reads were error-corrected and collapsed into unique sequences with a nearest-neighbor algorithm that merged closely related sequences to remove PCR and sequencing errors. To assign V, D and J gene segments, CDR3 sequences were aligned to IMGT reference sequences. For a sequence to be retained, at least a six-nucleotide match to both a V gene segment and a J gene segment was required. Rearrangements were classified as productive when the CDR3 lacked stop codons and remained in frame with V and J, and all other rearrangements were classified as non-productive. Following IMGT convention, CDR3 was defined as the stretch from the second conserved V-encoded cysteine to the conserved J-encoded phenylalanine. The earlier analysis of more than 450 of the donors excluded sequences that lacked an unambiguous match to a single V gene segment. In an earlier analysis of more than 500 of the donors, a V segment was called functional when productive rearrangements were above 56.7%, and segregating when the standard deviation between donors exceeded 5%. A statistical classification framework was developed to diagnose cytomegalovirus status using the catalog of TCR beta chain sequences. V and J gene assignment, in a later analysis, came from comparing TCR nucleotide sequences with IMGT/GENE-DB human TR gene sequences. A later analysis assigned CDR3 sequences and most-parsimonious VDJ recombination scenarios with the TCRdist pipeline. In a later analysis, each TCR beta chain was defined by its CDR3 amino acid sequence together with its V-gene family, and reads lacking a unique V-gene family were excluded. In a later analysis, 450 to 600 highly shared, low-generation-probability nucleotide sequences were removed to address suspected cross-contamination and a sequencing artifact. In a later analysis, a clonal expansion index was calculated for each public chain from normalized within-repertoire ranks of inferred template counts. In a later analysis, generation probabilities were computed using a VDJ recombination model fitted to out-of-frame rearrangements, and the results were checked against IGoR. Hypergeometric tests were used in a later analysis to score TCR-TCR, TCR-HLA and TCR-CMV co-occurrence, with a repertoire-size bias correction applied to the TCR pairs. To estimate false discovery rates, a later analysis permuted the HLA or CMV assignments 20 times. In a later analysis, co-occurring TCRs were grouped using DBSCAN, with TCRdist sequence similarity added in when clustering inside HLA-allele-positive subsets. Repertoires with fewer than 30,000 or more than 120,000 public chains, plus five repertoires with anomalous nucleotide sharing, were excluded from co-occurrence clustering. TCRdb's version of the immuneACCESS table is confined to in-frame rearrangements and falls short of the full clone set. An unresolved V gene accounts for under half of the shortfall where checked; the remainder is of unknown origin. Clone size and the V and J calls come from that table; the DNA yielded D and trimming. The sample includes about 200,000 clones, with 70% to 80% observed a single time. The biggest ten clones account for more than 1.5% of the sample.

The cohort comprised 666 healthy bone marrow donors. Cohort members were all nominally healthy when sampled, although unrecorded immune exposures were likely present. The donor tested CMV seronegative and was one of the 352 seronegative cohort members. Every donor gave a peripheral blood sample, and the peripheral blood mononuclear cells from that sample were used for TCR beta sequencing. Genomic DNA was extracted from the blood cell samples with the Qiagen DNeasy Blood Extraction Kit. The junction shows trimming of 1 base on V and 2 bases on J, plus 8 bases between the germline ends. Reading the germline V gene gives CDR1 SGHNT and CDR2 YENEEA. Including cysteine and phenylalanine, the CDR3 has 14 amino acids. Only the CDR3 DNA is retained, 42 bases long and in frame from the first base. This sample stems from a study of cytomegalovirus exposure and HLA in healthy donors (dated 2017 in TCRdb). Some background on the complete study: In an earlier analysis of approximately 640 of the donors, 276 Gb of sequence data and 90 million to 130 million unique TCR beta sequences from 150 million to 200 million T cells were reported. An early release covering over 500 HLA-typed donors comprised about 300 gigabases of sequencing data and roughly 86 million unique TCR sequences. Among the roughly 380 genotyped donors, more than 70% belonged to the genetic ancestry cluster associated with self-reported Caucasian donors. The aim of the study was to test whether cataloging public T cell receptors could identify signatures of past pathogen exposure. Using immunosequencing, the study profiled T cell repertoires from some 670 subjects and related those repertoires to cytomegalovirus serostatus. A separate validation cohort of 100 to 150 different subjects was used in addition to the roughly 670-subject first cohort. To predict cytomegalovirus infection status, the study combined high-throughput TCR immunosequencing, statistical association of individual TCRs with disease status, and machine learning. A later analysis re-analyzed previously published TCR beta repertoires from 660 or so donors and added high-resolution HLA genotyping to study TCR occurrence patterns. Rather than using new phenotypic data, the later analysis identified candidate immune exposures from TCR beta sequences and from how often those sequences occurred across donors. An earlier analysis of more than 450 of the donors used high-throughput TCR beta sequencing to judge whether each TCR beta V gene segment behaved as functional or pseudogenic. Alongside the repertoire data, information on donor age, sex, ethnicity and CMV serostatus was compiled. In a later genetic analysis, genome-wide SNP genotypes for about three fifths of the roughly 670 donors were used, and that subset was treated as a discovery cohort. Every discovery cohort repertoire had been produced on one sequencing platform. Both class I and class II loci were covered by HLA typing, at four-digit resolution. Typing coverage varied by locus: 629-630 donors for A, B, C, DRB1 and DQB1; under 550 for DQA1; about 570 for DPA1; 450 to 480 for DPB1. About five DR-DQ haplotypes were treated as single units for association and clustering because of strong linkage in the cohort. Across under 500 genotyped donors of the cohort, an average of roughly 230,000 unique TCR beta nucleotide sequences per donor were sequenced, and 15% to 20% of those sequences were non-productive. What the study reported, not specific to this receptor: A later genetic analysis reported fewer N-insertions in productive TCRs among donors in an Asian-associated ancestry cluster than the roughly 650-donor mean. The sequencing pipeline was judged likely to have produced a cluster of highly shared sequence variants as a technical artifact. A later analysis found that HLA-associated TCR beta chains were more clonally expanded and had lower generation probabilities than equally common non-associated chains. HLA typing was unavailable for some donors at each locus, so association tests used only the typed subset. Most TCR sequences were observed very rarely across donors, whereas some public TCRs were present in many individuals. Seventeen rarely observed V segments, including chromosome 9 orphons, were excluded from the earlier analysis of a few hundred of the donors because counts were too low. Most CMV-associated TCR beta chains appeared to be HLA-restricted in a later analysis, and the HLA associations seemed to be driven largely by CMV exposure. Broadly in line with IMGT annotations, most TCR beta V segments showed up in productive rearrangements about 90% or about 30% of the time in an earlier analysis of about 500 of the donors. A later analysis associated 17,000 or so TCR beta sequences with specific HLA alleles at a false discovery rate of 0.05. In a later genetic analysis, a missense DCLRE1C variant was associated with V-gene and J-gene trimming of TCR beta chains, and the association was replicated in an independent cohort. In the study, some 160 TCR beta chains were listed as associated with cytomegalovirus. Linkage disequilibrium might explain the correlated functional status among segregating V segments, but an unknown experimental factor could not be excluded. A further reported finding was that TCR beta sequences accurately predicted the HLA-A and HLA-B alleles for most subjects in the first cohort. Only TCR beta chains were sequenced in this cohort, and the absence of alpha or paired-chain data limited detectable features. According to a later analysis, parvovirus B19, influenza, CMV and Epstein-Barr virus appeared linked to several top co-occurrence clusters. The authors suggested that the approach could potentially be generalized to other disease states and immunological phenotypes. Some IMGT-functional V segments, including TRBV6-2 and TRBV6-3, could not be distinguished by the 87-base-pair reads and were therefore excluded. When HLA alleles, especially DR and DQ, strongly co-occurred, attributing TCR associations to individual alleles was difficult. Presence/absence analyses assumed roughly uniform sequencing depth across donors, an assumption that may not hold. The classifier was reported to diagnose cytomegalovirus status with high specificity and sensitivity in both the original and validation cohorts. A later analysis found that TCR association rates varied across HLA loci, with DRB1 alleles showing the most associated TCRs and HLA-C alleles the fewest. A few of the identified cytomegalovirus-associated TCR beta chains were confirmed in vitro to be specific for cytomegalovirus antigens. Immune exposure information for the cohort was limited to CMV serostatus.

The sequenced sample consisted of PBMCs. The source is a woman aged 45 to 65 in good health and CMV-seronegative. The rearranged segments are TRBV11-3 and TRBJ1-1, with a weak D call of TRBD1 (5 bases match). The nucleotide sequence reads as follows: TGTGCCAGCAGCTTAGGACAGCCTAACACTGAAGCTTTCTTT. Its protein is CASSLGQPNTEAFF. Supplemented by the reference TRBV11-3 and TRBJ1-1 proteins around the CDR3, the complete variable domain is EAGVVQSPRYKIIEKKQPVAFWCNPISGHNTLYWYLQNLGQGPELLIRYENEEAVDDSQLPKDRFSAERLKGVDSTLKIQPAELGDSAVYLCASSLGQPNTEAFFGQGTRLTVV.